This entry lists 8 T cell receptor beta chains sequenced from one sample in a study of identical twins. TCRdb used MiXCR to reprocess the 5' RACE reads, holding one entry per CDR3 protein. In the table there are just over 500,000 distinct CDR3 sequences, 20% to 25% of which are singletons. The same specimen was also included in a second study, on T cells expressing NK-cell markers.

Sample: CD4+ T cells sorted from blood. Receptors originate from a young woman in good health.

This clonotype came up many times. V and J are TRBV3-1 and TRBJ2-7; 8 nucleotides align to TRBD1. Per germline, CDR1 LGHDT and CDR2 YNNKEL (reference sequence). With V trimmed by 4 bases and J by 7 bases, 9 bases remained unmatched. The CDR3 has 14 residues. The CDR3: CASSLSGGREEQYF. In DNA, the CDR3 is TGTGCCAGCAGCCTTTCAGGGGGCCGGGAGGAGCAGTACTTC.

This clonotype was seen only a few times. J is TRBJ2-3 and V is TRBV12-3 or TRBV12-4; 8 nucleotides agree with TRBD2. The CDR3 extends over 16 amino acids. V gave up 2 bases and J gave up 6 bases; unmatched junction bases: 10. The CDR3, as DNA: TGTGCCAGCAGTTTAATGGGGACTAGTGAACGGGATACGCAGTATTTT. The encoded protein is CASSLMGTSERDTQYF.

This clonotype occurred many times. At one of its ends the junction is not consistent with the germline gene, which may arise from a read error. The V and J genes are TRBV5-1 and TRBJ2-1; D perhaps matches TRBD2 (5 bases). CDR3 size: 15 residues. Germline loops: CDR1 SGHRS, CDR2 YFSETQ. CDR3 DNA sequence: TGTGCCAGCTCACCGACGGGGAGCTCCTACAATGAGCAGTTCTTC. It yields the protein CASSPTGSSYNEQFF.

In regard to this clonotype: Since no conserved phenylalanine or tryptophan closes the CDR3, a read error is the likely cause. This chain uses TRBV6-5 with TRBJ2-4; 9 bases are a match to TRBD2. V lost 6 bases and J lost 1; bases outside the gene matches: 1. This CDR3 comprises 14 residues. CDR1 MNHEY and CDR2 SVGAGI come from the germline V gene. The CDR3 region has the DNA TGTGCCAGCAGAACTAGCGGGGCCAAAAACATTCAGTACTGT. It specifies CASRTSGAKNIQYC.

Only a few counts were recorded for this clonotype. The CDR3 loop is CSVAPRRATEAFF. In nucleotides, the CDR3 is TGCAGCGTTGCACCACGGAGGGCCACTGAAGCTTTCTTT. The chain employs TRBV29-1 and TRBJ1-1; D remains unclear. The germline CDR1 and CDR2 sequences are SQVTM and ANQGSEA. Trimming stripped 4 bases from V and 4 bases from J, with 13 bases between. This CDR3 has 13 amino acids.

This CDR3 is CASRRGPPGEQYF. In DNA, the CDR3 is TGTGCCAGCAGAAGGGGGCCCCCGGGTGAGCAGTACTTC. J is TRBJ2-7 and V is TRBV6-1; TRBD1 agrees at 7 bases. The germline V gene has CDR1 MNHNS and CDR2 SASEGT. Trimming at V came to 6 bases and at J to 7 bases, leaving 9 bases not matched to a gene. This CDR3 contains 13 residues.

Only a few counts were recorded for this clonotype. The chain joins TRBV5-1 to TRBJ2-7; TRBD1 matches at 8 bases. Trimming took 3 bases from V and 6 from J; bases not matched to a gene: 8. Germline lookup yields CDR1 SGHRS and CDR2 YFSETQ. The CDR3 spans 14 residues. The CDR3 bases are TGCGCCAGCAGCTATGGACAGGGTTTTACCGAGCAGTACTTC. Amino acid sequence: CASSYGQGFTEQYF.

This clonotype has a handful of counts. The rearrangement joins TRBV20-1 to TRBJ2-7; 14 bases fit TRBD2. Per the germline V gene, CDR1 is DFQATT and CDR2 is SNEGSKA (reference sequence). V trimming: 5 bases; J trimming: 2 bases; junction bases outside the gene matches: 5. The CDR3 sequence is 15 residues long. The chain's CDR3 is CSAAGTSGGTYEQYF. Written as DNA, the CDR3 is TGCAGTGCTGCTGGGACTAGCGGGGGTACCTACGAGCAGTACTTC.